These 15 T cell receptor beta chains were sequenced from one sample in a study of regulatory T cells in long-lasting Graves disease. The sample's time point: newly diagnosed GD, antithyroid drugs for less than 3 months. From PBMCs, RNA was extracted and then used to make the TCR library. Construction of the TCR beta libraries employed iRepertoire HTBI primers in conjunction with Arm-PCR of CDR3 regions. MiXCR, applied by TCRdb to the multiplex PCR reads, yields one record per CDR3 protein. The sample has 200,000 to 250,000 distinct CDR3 sequences, approximately 18% seen once; the top ten hold approximately 12%. These sequences were also reported in another study, on T cells in Graves' hyperthyroidism and ophthalmopathy.

The sequencing here drew on peripheral blood mononuclear cells (PBMCs), taken at new diagnosis, from a patient treated with antithyroid drugs. These receptors came from a woman in her twenties or thirties with Graves disease.

This chain links TRBV19 with TRBJ1-5, with a tentative D call TRBD1 (5 bases). This CDR3 comprises 15 residues. Germline V gene sequence: CDR1 LNHDA, CDR2 SQIVND (reference sequence). Trimming left V 1 base short and J 4 bases short, with 11 bases between. This CDR3 is CASSIGGGVNQPQHF. In nucleotides, the CDR3 is TGTGCCAGTAGTATAGGGGGGGGAGTTAATCAGCCCCAGCATTTT.

This clonotype has only one observation. The V and J genes are TRBV11-2 and TRBJ2-1; TRBD2 matches 10 bases. Germline-derived CDR1 and CDR2 are SGHAT and FQNNGV. V dropped 6 bases and J dropped 4; count of bases not matched to a gene: 6. This CDR3 is 15 amino acids long. In DNA form, the CDR3 reads TGTGCCAGCAGGCCACTAGCGGGATCTTACAATGAGCAGTTCTTC. This sequence encodes CASRPLAGSYNEQFF. The full variable domain, completed using reference TRBV11-2 and TRBJ2-1, is EAGVAQSPRYKIIEKRQSVAFWCNPISGHATLYWYQQILGQGPKLLIQFQNNGVVDDSQLPKDRFSAERLKGVDSTLKIQPAKLEDSAVYLCASRPLAGSYNEQFFGPGTRLTVL.

This clonotype showed up many times. The genes are TRBV7-6 and TRBJ2-7; TRBD1 agrees at 8 bases. The V segment lost 5 bases and the J segment 8 bases; nucleotides outside the gene matches: 14. The CDR3 is made up of 15 amino acids. Germline CDR1 SGHVS, CDR2 FNYEAQ. CDR3 region: CASSPNPGTGVQQYF. In nucleotides, the CDR3 is TGTGCCAGCAGCCCCAACCCCGGGACAGGTGTCCAGCAGTACTTC.

The J gene is TRBJ2-3, the V gene TRBV29-1, with no clear D. V dropped 2 bases and J dropped 1 base, with 7 bases sitting between them. CDR1 is SQVTM and CDR2 is ANQGSEA in the germline V gene. The CDR3 contains 13 residues. The CDR3 here is CSVEIAGTDTQYF. The CDR3 DNA reads as TGCAGCGTTGAAATCGCGGGCACAGATACGCAGTATTTT.

This clonotype was observed a single time. The chain links TRBV2 to TRBJ2-5; D is uncertain. This CDR3 has 13 residues. Trimming took off 6 bases at V and 5 bases at J, with 13 bases between the two ends. Germline assignment: CDR1 SNHLY and CDR2 FYNNEI. CDR3 in amino acids: CASSALMDETQYF. CDR3 nucleotides: TGTGCCAGCAGCGCTTTAATGGATGAGACCCAGTACTTC.

This clonotype was observed many times. The J gene is TRBJ1-1, the V gene TRBV19; D might be TRBD1 (5 bases). The CDR3 loop spans 15 amino acids. V was pared by 3 bases and J by 6 bases, with 17 bases between. Germline V gene data show CDR1 as LNHDA and CDR2 as SQIVND (reference sequence). The CDR3 DNA follows: TGTGCCAGTAGTATTAGGTCAGGGAATGGCGCTGAAGCTTTCTTT. Its translation is CASSIRSGNGAEAFF.

This clonotype was counted at least ten times. The chain links TRBV2 to TRBJ1-6; TRBD1 matches 8 bases. Germline CDR1 and CDR2: SNHLY and FYNNEI. The CDR3 is made up of 14 amino acids. V was pared by 6 bases and J by 10 bases, with 8 bases of the junction left unmatched. The CDR3 protein is CASRDGQGGSPLHF. The CDR3 DNA reads as TGTGCCAGCAGGGATGGACAGGGAGGGTCACCCCTCCACTTT.

In its sample, this clonotype was seen many times. This chain joins TRBV5-1 and TRBJ2-1; 11 bases are shared with TRBD2. Germline V gives CDR1 SGHRS, CDR2 YFSETQ. The CDR3 has 16 amino acids. The J segment lost 0 bases and the V segment lost 3 bases, leaving 2 bases of the junction unmatched. The CDR3 DNA sequence: TGCGCCAGCAGCTCCGGGACTAGCGGCTCCTACAATGAGCAGTTCTTC. As protein: CASSSGTSGSYNEQFF. Complete variable domain (other parts from reference TRBV5-1 and TRBJ2-1): KAGVTQTPRYLIKTRGQQVTLSCSPISGHRSVSWYQQTPGQGLQFLFEYFSETQRNKGNFPGRFSGRQFSNSRSEMNVSTLELGDSALYLCASSSGTSGSYNEQFFGPGTRLTVL.

This clonotype appeared a few times. The gene calls are TRBV6-2 or TRBV6-3 and TRBJ1-4; D is unresolved. The CDR3 loop spans 12 amino acids. Trimming left V 10 bases short and J 4 bases short, with 10 bases between. Germline V gene lookup returns CDR1 MNHEY and CDR2 SVGEGT. CDR3 protein: CATRRNNEKLFF. DNA of the CDR3: TGTGCCACCAGAAGAAATAATGAAAAACTGTTTTTT.

This clonotype was recorded at least ten times. V and J are TRBV28 and TRBJ2-7; the D call may be TRBD1 or TRBD2 (7 bases each). Germline loops: CDR1 MDHEN, CDR2 SYDVKM. The CDR3 sequence is 14 residues long. The V end was cut by 6 bases, the J end by 3 bases, with 15 bases between. CDR3: CASSRGGQSYEQYF. In nucleotides, the CDR3 is TGTGCCAGCAGCCGCGGGGGACAGAGCTACGAGCAGTACTTC.

This clonotype was observed many times. The chain is built from TRBV28 and TRBJ1-1, with TRBD1 as a possible D gene (6 bases). Germline V gene data show CDR1 as MDHEN and CDR2 as SYDVKM. CDR3 length: 15 amino acids. V was cut by 3 bases and J by 6 bases, with 17 bases left in between. The CDR3 reads CASSFYPGAIAEAFF. The CDR3 DNA is TGTGCCAGCAGTTTCTACCCAGGGGCTATCGCTGAAGCTTTCTTT.

This clonotype appeared many times. The rearrangement links TRBV30 to TRBJ1-3; D ambiguous. The V gene lost 2 bases and the J gene lost 5 bases, with 10 bases spanning the gap. CDR3 size: 13 residues. Germline V CDR1 and CDR2: GTSNPN, SVGIG (reference sequence). CDR3 sequence reads: CAWSSGVRNTIYF. CDR3 bases: TGTGCCTGGAGTTCGGGTGTGAGAAACACCATATATTTT.

This clonotype was found many times. V is TRBV28 and J is TRBJ1-3, with D possibly matching TRBD1 (5 bases). Germline V CDR1 and CDR2: MDHEN, SYDVKM. The V end lost 5 bases, the J end lost 0 bases, and 17 bases lay between the germline ends. CDR3 size: 17 residues. The CDR3 spells CASSPEDRGLSGNTIYF. CDR3 DNA sequence: TGTGCCAGCAGTCCCGAGGACCGGGGCCTCTCTGGAAACACCATATATTTT.

This clonotype was observed a few times. The chain couples TRBV19 to TRBJ2-7; 7 nucleotides agree with TRBD2. V lost 6 bases, J lost 6 bases, and 14 bases stayed unmatched. Germline V gene lookup returns CDR1 LNHDA and CDR2 SQIVND (reference sequence). This CDR3 is built from 15 residues. The CDR3 bases are TGTGCCAGTAGCCCGGGGGAGGGCTCGTCTCGCGAGCAGTACTTC. This sequence encodes CASSPGEGSSREQYF. Together with reference TRBV19 and TRBJ2-7, the CDR3 gives the full variable domain: DGGITQSPKYLFRKEGQNVTLSCEQNLNHDAMYWYRQDPGQGLRLIYYSQIVNDFQKGDIAEGYSVSREKKESFPLTVTSAQKNPTAFYLCASSPGEGSSREQYFGPGTRLTVT.

CDR3 in amino acids: CAWSATGRYSPLHF. The CDR3 DNA sequence: TGTGCCTGGAGCGCAACCGGGAGATATTCACCCCTCCACTTT. The chain recombines TRBV30 with TRBJ1-6; D unresolved. The germline V and J ends were trimmed by 3 bases and 8 bases, with 14 bases remaining between them. Germline V CDR1 and CDR2: GTSNPN, SVGIG (reference sequence). The CDR3 covers 14 residues.